The rows below give T cell receptor beta chains drawn from one sample of a study of cytomegalovirus exposure and HLA in healthy donors. Clones were read by immunoSEQ multiplex PCR, and TCRdb kept only the in-frame ones, dropping some. The repertoire consists of under 150,000 clones, with 60% to 80% occurring once and the leading ten covering approximately 4%. Sequencing input: PBMCs. The origin of the receptors is a man aged 50 or older in good health and CMV-seropositive. Each CDR3 is given with its conserved first and last residue. D genes are given only for firm matches. Clone size is stated in some rows and not others, as once, few, many or a class when expanded.

d_call,v_call,j_call,clone_size,cdr3_aa,cdr3_nt
TRBD2,TRBV6-5,TRBJ2-1,.,CASSYSTGAGGNEQFF,TGTGCCAGCAGTTACTCGACGGGAGCGGGGGGGAATGAGCAGTTCTTC
.,TRBV2,TRBJ1-6,.,CASSVGSQRNSPLHF,TGTGCCAGCAGTGTGGGTAGTCAGCGGAATTCACCCCTCCACTTT
.,TRBV5-1,TRBJ2-6,.,CASSQTGASGANVLTF,TGCGCCAGCAGCCAGACTGGGGCCTCCGGGGCCAACGTCCTGACTTTC
TRBD1,TRBV27,TRBJ2-1,.,CASRGDRGSYNEQFF,TGTGCCAGCCGGGGGGACAGGGGTTCCTACAATGAGCAGTTCTTC
.,TRBV7-2,TRBJ2-1,.,CASSLRWYEQFF,TGTGCCAGCAGCTTACGGTGGTATGAGCAGTTCTTC
TRBD1,TRBV18,TRBJ2-7,.,CASSPDRGIYEQYF,TGTGCCAGCTCACCCGACAGGGGGATCTACGAGCAGTACTTC
.,TRBV2,TRBJ1-5,.,CASSEGQAYQPQHF,TGTGCCAGCAGTGAAGGGCAGGCTTATCAGCCCCAGCATTTT
.,TRBV18,TRBJ1-1,.,CASSPLSGQNTEAFF,TGTGCCAGCTCACCACTGTCAGGGCAGAACACTGAAGCTTTCTTT
.,TRBV7-2,TRBJ2-2,.,CASSLDAPGTGELFF,TGTGCCAGCAGCTTAGATGCGCCTGGCACCGGGGAGCTGTTTTTT
TRBD2,TRBV12-5,TRBJ2-3,once,CASGLVSSGSAYTQYF,TGTGCTAGTGGTTTGGTCTCTAGCGGGAGTGCGTATACGCAGTATTTT
.,TRBV27,TRBJ2-1,.,CASSLPDRRTEQFF,TGTGCCAGCAGTTTGCCGGACAGAAGGACTGAGCAGTTCTTC
TRBD1,TRBV6-1,TRBJ1-1,.,CASSLQGEGTEAFF,TGTGCCAGCAGCCTCCAGGGGGAAGGGACTGAAGCTTTCTTT
.,TRBV28,TRBJ1-1,.,CASSAVFVPEAFF,TGTGCCAGCAGCGCAGTATTCGTTCCAGAAGCTTTCTTT
.,TRBV4-2,TRBJ1-4,.,CASSQASLEGEKLFF,TGTGCCAGCAGCCAAGCTTCGCTGGAGGGTGAAAAACTGTTTTTT
TRBD1,TRBV4-2,TRBJ2-1,.,CASSRRQGYEQFF,TGTGCCAGCAGCCGACGACAGGGGTATGAGCAGTTCTTC
TRBD1,TRBV10-3,TRBJ2-7,.,CAISYSGSGHGTTGASYEQYF,TGTGCCATCAGTTATTCGGGCTCGGGACACGGGACCACAGGGGCCTCCTACGAGCAGTACTTC
.,TRBV4-1,TRBJ2-5,.,CASSQAQDKGGAAATQYF,TGCGCCAGCAGCCAAGCCCAGGATAAGGGGGGGGCCGCAGCGACCCAGTACTTC
TRBD1,TRBV29-1,TRBJ1-2,.,CSAGADRALYGYTF,TGCAGCGCTGGAGCCGACAGGGCCCTTTATGGCTACACCTTC
TRBD1,TRBV5-6,TRBJ2-7,.,CASSRDRANEQYF,TGTGCCAGCAGCCGGGACAGGGCTAACGAGCAGTACTTC
TRBD2,TRBV4-2,TRBJ2-7,.,CASSQGTSGFYEQYF,TGTGCCAGCAGCCAAGGGACTAGCGGGTTTTACGAGCAGTACTTC
TRBD2,TRBV11-3,TRBJ2-3,many,CASSLGGVAGGPADTQYF,TGTGCCAGCAGCTTAGGAGGGGTAGCGGGAGGGCCAGCAGATACGCAGTATTTT
.,TRBV2,TRBJ1-1,.,CATRGGEVAEAFF,TGTGCCACAAGAGGGGGTGAGGTCGCTGAAGCTTTCTTT
.,TRBV29-1,TRBJ1-5,.,CSVKDAGFQPQHF,TGCAGCGTAAAAGATGCCGGGTTCCAGCCCCAGCATTTT
.,TRBV19,TRBJ1-2,.,CASRMTENYGYTF,TGTGCCAGTAGGATGACAGAAAACTATGGCTACACCTTC
TRBD1,TRBV7-6,TRBJ2-7,once,CASSGRDRLYEQYF,TGTGCCAGCAGCGGCCGGGACAGGCTGTACGAGCAGTACTTC
.,TRBV19,TRBJ1-6,once,CASSISGSSYNSPLHF,TGTGCCAGTAGTATAAGCGGGAGCTCCTATAATTCACCCCTCCACTTT
.,TRBV6-5,TRBJ1-5,.,CASSTTGLGNQPQHF,TGTGCCAGCAGTACAACAGGGTTAGGCAATCAGCCCCAGCATTTT
TRBD1,TRBV2,TRBJ1-3,.,CASSRQGPNSGNTIYF,TGTGCCAGCAGTAGACAGGGGCCGAACTCTGGAAACACCATATATTTT
.,TRBV7-9,TRBJ2-7,.,CSSSRERYEQYF,TGTTCCAGCAGCCGGGAGCGCTACGAGCAGTACTTC
TRBD1,TRBV6-1,TRBJ2-5,few,CASSGQGALETQYF,TGTGCCAGCTCGGGACAGGGGGCCTTAGAGACCCAGTACTTC
TRBD1,TRBV6-5,TRBJ2-1,.,CASSPGTGVNNEQFF,TGTGCCAGCAGTCCCGGGACAGGGGTCAACAATGAGCAGTTCTTC
TRBD1,TRBV6-5,TRBJ2-3,.,CASMRDRVADTQYF,TGTGCCAGCATGCGGGACAGGGTAGCAGATACGCAGTATTTT
.,TRBV7-8,TRBJ1-5,few,CASSPETAGNNQPQHF,TGTGCCAGCAGCCCCGAGACCGCGGGGAACAATCAGCCCCAGCATTTT
.,TRBV10-2,TRBJ1-5,few,CASSELRGKNQPQHF,TGCGCCAGCAGTGAATTGCGGGGGAAAAATCAGCCCCAGCATTTT
TRBD1,TRBV15,TRBJ2-7,once,CATSSDRGYEQYF,TGTGCCACCAGCAGTGACAGGGGTTACGAGCAGTACTTC
.,TRBV5-5,TRBJ1-5,.,CASSPGEGWNQPQHF,TGTGCCAGCAGCCCTGGAGAGGGTTGGAATCAGCCCCAGCATTTT
TRBD2,TRBV5-6,TRBJ2-1,.,CASSFLTSGVYNEQFF,TGTGCCAGCAGCTTTCTAACTAGCGGGGTTTACAATGAGCAGTTCTTC
.,TRBV5-8,TRBJ2-5,.,CASRLKSAATQYF,TGTGCCAGCCGCCTCAAGTCAGCGGCGACCCAGTACTTC
TRBD1,TRBV5-1,TRBJ2-3,.,CASSSKDRGRGTDTQYF,TGCGCCAGCAGCTCGAAGGACAGGGGGCGAGGCACAGATACGCAGTATTTT
.,TRBV4-1,TRBJ1-1,.,CASSQDRAGSTEAFF,TGCGCCAGCAGCCAAGATAGGGCGGGCTCCACTGAAGCTTTCTTT
TRBD2,TRBV6-1,TRBJ2-5,many,CASSEAAGGLETQYF,TGTGCCAGCAGTGAGGCAGCGGGGGGCCTGGAGACCCAGTACTTC
TRBD1,TRBV6-6,TRBJ2-7,.,CASSPGGHEQYF,TGTGCCAGCAGTCCAGGGGGCCACGAGCAGTACTTC
.,TRBV29-1,TRBJ1-5,few,CSVVVQPQHF,TGCAGCGTTGTCGTCCAGCCCCAGCATTTT
.,TRBV18,TRBJ1-2,.,CASSPQTIYGYTF,TGTGCCAGCTCACCACAAACTATCTATGGCTACACCTTC
.,TRBV27,TRBJ2-7,once,CASRLERTSYEQYF,TGTGCCAGCAGACTAGAGAGAACCTCCTACGAGCAGTACTTC
.,TRBV29-1,TRBJ1-2,few,CSVDDSHYGYTF,TGCAGCGTAGATGACAGCCACTATGGCTACACCTTC
TRBD1,TRBV4-3,TRBJ1-5,.,CASSQEPYRGLQPQHF,TGCGCCAGCAGCCAAGAGCCCTACAGGGGTCTACAGCCCCAGCATTTT
.,TRBV9,TRBJ1-2,few,CASSRGQAAYGYTF,TGTGCCAGCAGCCGAGGGCAGGCTGCCTATGGCTACACCTTC
TRBD2,TRBV13,TRBJ2-7,.,CASSFLRTSGYEQYF,TGTGCCAGCAGCTTTCTAAGGACTAGCGGTTACGAGCAGTACTTC
.,TRBV27,TRBJ2-1,once,CASRTGAHNEQFF,TGTGCCAGCAGGACAGGAGCACACAATGAGCAGTTCTTC